This T cell receptor (beta chain) was retrieved from a study of prognosis after radiotherapy for stage I lung cancer. General study findings and limits: For the expanded TCR clones, whether they were tumor-specific was not determined.

This CDR3 comprises 17 residues. V trimming: 5 bases; J trimming: 4 bases; junction bases outside the gene matches: 11. Per the germline V gene, CDR1 is SEHNR and CDR2 is FQNEAQ (reference sequence). This clonotype was seen repeatedly, ten times or more. Antigen unknown. Two rounds of multiplex PCR amplified TCR beta CDR3 from genomic DNA. During first-round PCR, primers specific to each TRBV and TRBJ gene were used. MiXCR, run by TCRdb on the multiplex PCR reads, gives a single entry per CDR3 protein. The data contain 20,000 to 25,000 distinct CDR3 sequences, about 40% of them singletons. The receptor was isolated from a donor over 45 with non-small cell lung cancer. This sample comprised PBMCs, obtained before or after stereotactic body radiation therapy (not recorded which). The V call is TRBV7-9, the J call TRBJ2-5; 12 bases map to TRBD2. The CDR3 loop reads CASSRLAGVNEGETQYF. The CDR3 nucleotides read TGTGCCAGCAGCCGACTAGCGGGAGTTAATGAAGGAGAGACCCAGTACTTC.